The TCR beta chain described here comes from a study of a mutant IDH1 vaccine in newly diagnosed glioma. The wider study: Patients were started on vaccination 4-6 weeks after radiotherapy alone, or with temozolomide cycles. Treated patients were roughly 62% male, about 38% female, mean age about 41 years. Previous care, which was radiotherapy, temozolomide, or both, most often involved both.

Study-wide findings and caveats: Top peripheral T cell clonotype shifts appeared unrelated to pseudoprogression.

Data came from immunoSEQ multiplex PCR; TCRdb stores just in-frame clones and leaves some out. The repertoire includes 52,000 or so clones, about 81% of them detected once, and 6.5% to 9% sits in the top ten. Of note for this clone: Antigen unknown.

The trim removed 8 bases at V and 6 bases at J, leaving 10 bases unmatched. From germline, CDR1 is ENHRY and CDR2 SYGVKD. The CDR3 spans 13 residues. Noted time point: week 23, last vaccination. The vaccine gave 300 ug of a 20-mer mutant IDH1 peptide subcutaneously per dose. Sample: PBMCs, taken from a glioma patient whose treatment included an IDH1 peptide vaccine. The clonotype was recovered from a woman aged 40 to 50 with glioma. Some clones in this sample may be carry-over from other donors' samples. The chain carries TRBV10-3 and TRBJ2-7; 7 nucleotides align to TRBD1. The CDR3 DNA reads as TGTGCCATCGAGGGGGCTCGACTGGGCGAGCAGTACTTC. Its protein product is CAIEGARLGEQYF.